This T cell receptor (beta chain) was observed in a study of T cell changes during pregnancy in multiple sclerosis. This CDR3 region has 13 residues. The germline CDR1 and CDR2 sequences are LNHDA and SQIVND (reference sequence). V was clipped by 7 bases and J by 6 bases, with 15 bases between them. TCRdb keeps only in-frame clones here, not all; method: immunoSEQ multiplex PCR. The sample lists tens of thousands of clones, around 91% seen once, with roughly 0.7% in the top ten. Source: peripheral blood, taken in the third trimester of pregnancy. The TCR originated in a female donor in good health, enrolled as a control in a pregnancy study. V is TRBV19 and J is TRBJ1-2; D not resolved. Written as DNA, the CDR3 is TGTGCCAGTACCCGAGCGGGGAGGGATGGCTACACCTTC. Encoded protein: CASTRAGRDGYTF.